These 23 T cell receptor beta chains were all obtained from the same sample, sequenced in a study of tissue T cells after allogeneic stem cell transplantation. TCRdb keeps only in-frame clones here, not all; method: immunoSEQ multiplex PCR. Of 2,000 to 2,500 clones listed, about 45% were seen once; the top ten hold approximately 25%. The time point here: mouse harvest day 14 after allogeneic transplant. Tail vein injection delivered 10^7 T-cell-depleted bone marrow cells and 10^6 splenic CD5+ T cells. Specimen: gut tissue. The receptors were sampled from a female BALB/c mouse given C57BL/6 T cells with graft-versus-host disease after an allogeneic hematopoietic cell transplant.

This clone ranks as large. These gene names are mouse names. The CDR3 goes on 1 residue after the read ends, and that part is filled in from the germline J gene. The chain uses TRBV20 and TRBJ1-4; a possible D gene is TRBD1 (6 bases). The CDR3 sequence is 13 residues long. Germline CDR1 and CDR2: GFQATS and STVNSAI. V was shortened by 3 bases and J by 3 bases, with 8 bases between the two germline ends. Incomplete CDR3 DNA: TGTGGTGCTAGTGGGGGGCCCAACGAAAGATTATTT. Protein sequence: CGASGGPNERLF. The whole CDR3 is CGASGGPNERLFF.

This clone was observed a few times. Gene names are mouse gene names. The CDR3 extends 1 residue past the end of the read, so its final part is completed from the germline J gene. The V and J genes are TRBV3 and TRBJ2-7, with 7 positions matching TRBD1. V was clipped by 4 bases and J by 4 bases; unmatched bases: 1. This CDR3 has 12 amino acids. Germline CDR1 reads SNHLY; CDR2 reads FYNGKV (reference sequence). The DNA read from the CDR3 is TGTGCCAGCAGCTGGGGACAGTATGAACAGTAC. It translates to CASSWGQYEQY. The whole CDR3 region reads CASSWGQYEQYF.

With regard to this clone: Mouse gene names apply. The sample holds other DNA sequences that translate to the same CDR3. CDR3 loop: CASSPRAETLYF. The CDR3 bases that were read are TGTGCCAGCAGTCCCAGGGCAGAAACGCTGTAT. The chain combines TRBV26 with TRBJ2-3; D not certain. The DNA ends 1 residue before the CDR3 does, and the rest of the CDR3 is filled in from the germline J gene. Germline-derived CDR1 and CDR2 are KGHPV and FQNQEV (reference sequence). V lost 4 bases and J lost 3, with 5 bases in between. This CDR3 is 12 amino acids long.

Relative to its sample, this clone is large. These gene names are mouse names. The sequenced part of the CDR3 DNA is TGTGCCAGCATAGGACAGCCCTATGCTGAGCAGTTC. The encoded protein is CASIGQPYAEQF. The full CDR3 protein reads CASIGQPYAEQFF. The chain recombines TRBV19 with TRBJ2-1; maybe TRBD1 (6 bases). The read ends 1 residue shy of where the CDR3 ends; the end is completed using the germline J gene. In germline, CDR1 is FNHDT, CDR2 SITEND (reference sequence). There are 13 residues in the CDR3. Trimming stripped 6 bases from V and 3 bases from J, with 10 bases between.

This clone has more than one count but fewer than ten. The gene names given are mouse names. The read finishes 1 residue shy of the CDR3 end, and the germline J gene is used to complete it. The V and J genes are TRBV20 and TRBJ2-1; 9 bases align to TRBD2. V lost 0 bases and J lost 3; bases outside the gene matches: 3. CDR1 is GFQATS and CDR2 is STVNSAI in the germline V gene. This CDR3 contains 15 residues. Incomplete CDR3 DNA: TGTGGTGCTAGGGACTGGGGGGGGTCCTATGCTGAGCAGTTC. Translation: CGARDWGGSYAEQF. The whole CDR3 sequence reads CGARDWGGSYAEQFF.

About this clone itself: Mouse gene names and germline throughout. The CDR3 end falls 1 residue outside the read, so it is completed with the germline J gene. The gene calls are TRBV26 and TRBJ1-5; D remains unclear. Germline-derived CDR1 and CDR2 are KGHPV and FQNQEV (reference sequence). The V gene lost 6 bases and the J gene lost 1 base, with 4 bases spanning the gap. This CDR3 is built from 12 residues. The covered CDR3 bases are TGTGCCAGCAGAGGGAACAACCAGGCTCCGCTT. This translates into CASRGNNQAPL. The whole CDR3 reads CASRGNNQAPLF. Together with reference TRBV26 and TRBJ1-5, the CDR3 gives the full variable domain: NSKVIQTPRYLVKGQGQKAKMRCIPEKGHPVVFWYQQNKNNEFKFLINFQNQEVLQQIDMTEKRFSAECPSNSPCSLEIQSSEAGDSALYLCASRGNNQAPLFGEGTRLSVL.

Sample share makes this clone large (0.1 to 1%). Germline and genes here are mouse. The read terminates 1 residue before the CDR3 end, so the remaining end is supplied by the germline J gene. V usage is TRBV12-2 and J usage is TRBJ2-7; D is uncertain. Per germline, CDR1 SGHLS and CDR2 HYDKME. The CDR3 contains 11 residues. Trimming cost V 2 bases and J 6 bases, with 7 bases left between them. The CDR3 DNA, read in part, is TGTGCCAGCTCTCAAAGGGTTGAACAGTAC. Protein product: CASSQRVEQY. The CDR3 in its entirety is CASSQRVEQYF.

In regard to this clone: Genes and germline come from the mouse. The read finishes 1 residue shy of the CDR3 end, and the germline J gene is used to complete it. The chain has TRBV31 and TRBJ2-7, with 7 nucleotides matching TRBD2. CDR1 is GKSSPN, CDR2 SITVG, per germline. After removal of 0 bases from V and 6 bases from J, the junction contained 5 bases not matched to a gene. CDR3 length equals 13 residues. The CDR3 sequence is CAWSLWGEGEQYF. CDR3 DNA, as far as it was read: TGTGCCTGGAGTCTTTGGGGGGAGGGTGAACAGTAC.

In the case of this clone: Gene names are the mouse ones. The part of the CDR3 DNA that was read is TGTGCCAGCTCTCTCGTCAGGGAGGATGAACAGTAC. It translates to CASSLVREDEQY. The CDR3, in full, reads CASSLVREDEQYF. V usage is TRBV12-2 and J usage is TRBJ2-7; D perhaps matches TRBD1 (5 bases). Read coverage stops 1 residue before the CDR3 terminus; the germline J gene supplies the remainder. The CDR3 is 13 residues long. Germline V gene lookup returns CDR1 SGHLS and CDR2 HYDKME. The ends were cut back, 0 bases at V and 5 bases at J, with 10 bases in the middle.

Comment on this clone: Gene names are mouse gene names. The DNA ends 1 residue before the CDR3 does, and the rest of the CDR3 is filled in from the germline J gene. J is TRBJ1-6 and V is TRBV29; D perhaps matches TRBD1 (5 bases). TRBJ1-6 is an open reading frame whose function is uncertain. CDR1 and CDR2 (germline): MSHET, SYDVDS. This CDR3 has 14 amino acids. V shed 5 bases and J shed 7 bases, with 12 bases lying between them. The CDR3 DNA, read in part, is TGTGCTAGCAGTCCAGGGCGGGGGAATTCGCCCCTCTAC. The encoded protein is CASSPGRGNSPLY. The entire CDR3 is CASSPGRGNSPLYF.

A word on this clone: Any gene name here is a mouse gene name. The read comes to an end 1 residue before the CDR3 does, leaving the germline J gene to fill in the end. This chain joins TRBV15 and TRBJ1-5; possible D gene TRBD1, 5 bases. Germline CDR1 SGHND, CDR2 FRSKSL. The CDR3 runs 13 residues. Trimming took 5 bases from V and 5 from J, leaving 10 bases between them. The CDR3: CASSRDGYQAPLF. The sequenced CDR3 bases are TGTGCCAGCAGTCGGGACGGATACCAGGCTCCGCTT.

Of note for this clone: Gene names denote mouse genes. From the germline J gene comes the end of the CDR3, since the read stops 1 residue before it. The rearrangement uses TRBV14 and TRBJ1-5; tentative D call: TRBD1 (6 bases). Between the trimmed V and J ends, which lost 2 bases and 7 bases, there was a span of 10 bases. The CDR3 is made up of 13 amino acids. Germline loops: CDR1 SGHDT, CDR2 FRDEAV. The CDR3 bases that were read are TGTGCCAGCAGTTTAACAGGGAAACAGGCTCCGCTT. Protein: CASSLTGKQAPL. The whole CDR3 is CASSLTGKQAPLF.

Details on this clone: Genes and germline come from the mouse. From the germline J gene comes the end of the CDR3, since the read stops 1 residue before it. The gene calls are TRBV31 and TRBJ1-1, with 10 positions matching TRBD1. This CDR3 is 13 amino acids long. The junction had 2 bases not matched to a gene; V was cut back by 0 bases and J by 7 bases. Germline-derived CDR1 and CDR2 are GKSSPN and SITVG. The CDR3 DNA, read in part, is TGTGCCTGGAGTCTAGACAGGGGGCGAGAAGTCTTC. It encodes CAWSLDRGREVF. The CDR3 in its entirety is CAWSLDRGREVFF.

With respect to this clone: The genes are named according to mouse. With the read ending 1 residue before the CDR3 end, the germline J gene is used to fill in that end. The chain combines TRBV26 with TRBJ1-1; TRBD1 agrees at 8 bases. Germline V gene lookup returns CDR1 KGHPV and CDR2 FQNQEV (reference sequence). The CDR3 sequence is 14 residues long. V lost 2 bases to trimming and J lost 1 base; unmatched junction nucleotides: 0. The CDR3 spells CASSLGTGNTEVFF. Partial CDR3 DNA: TGTGCCAGCAGTCTGGGGACAGGGAACACAGAAGTCTTC.

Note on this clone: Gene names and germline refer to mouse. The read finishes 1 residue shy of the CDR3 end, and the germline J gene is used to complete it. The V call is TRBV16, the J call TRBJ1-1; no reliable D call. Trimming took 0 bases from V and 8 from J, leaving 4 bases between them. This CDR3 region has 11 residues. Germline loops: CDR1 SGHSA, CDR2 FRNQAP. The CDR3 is CASSLDREVFF. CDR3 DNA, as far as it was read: TGTGCAAGCAGCTTAGACAGGGAAGTCTTC.

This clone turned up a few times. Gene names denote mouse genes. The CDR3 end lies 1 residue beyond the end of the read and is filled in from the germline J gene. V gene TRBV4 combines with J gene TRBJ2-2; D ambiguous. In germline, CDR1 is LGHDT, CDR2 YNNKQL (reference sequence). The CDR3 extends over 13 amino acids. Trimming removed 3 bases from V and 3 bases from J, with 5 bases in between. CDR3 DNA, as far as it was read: TGTGCCAGCAGCTATAAGGACACCGGGCAGCTCTAC. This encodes CASSYKDTGQLY. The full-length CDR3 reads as CASSYKDTGQLYF.

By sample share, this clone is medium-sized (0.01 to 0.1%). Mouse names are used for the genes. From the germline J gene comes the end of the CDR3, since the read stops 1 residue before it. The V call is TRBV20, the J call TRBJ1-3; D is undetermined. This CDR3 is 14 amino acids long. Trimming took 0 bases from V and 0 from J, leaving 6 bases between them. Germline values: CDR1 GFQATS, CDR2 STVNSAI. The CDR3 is CGARESASGNTLYF. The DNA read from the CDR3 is TGTGGTGCTAGGGAATCCGCTTCTGGAAATACGCTCTAT.

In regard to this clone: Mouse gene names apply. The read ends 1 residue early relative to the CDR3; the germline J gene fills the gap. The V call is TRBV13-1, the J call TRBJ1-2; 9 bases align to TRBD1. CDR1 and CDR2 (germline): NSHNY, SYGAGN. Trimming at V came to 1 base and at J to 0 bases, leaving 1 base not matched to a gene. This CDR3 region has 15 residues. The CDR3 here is CASSDRQGANSDYTF. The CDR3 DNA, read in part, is TGTGCCAGCAGTGATCGACAGGGGGCAAACTCCGACTACACC.

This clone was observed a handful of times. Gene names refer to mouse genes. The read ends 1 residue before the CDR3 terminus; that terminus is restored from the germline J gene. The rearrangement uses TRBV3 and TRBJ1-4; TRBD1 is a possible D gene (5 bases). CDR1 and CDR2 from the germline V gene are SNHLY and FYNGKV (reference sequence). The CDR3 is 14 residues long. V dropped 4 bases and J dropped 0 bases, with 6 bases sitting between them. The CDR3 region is CASSSGISNERLFF. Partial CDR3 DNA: TGTGCCAGCAGCTCAGGGATTTCCAACGAAAGATTATTT.

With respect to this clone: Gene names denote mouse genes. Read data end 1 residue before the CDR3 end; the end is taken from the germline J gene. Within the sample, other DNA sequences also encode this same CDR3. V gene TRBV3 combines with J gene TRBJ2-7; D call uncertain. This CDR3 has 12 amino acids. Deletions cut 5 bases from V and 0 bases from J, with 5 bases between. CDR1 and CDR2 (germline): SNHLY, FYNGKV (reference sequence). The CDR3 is CASSPSSYEQYF. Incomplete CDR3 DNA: TGTGCCAGCAGCCCGAGCTCCTATGAACAGTAC.

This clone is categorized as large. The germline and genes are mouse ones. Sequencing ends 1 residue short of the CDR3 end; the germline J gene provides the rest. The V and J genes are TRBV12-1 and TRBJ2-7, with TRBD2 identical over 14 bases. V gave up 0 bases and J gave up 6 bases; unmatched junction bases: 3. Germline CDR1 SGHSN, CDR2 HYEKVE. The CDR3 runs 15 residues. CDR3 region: CASSLRDWGGFEQYF. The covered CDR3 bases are TGTGCCAGCTCTCTCAGGGACTGGGGGGGCTTTGAACAGTAC.

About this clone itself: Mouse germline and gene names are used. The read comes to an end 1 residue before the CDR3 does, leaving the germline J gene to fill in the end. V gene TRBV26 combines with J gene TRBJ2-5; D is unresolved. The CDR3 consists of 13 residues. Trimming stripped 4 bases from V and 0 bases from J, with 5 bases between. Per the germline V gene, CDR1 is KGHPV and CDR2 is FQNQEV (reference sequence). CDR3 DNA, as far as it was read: TGTGCCAGCAGTCCGATTAACCAAGACACCCAGTAC. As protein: CASSPINQDTQY. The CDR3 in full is CASSPINQDTQYF.

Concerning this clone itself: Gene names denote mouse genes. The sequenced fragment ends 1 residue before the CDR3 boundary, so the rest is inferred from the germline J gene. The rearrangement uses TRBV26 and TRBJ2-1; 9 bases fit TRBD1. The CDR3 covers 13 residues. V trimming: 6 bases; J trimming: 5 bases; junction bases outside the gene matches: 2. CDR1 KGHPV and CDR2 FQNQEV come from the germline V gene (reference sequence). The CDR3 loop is CASSRDRDAEQFF. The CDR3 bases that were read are TGTGCCAGCAGCCGGGACAGGGATGCTGAGCAGTTC.